The source of this TCR beta chain is a study of blood T cell repertoires in COVID-19. The V segment lost 0 bases and the J segment 5 bases; nucleotides outside the gene matches: 2. Looked up from germline, CDR1 is MNHEY and CDR2 is SVGAGI. The CDR3 length is 14 residues. Original handling: Reference gene primer amplification gave estimated nucleated cell counts. The method was immunoSEQ multiplex PCR; TCRdb's version includes in-frame clones alone and lacks a portion of them. V, J and clone size reflect that table, while D and trimming were determined from the DNA. The sample lists around 360,000 clones; around 87% were seen once.

The J gene is TRBJ1-1, the V gene TRBV6-5; 8 bases fit TRBD1. Source material: peripheral blood. The sequence was collected from a woman aged 25 to 45 with COVID-19, enrolled during active disease. CDR3 bases: TGTGCCAGCAGTTACTCGACAGGGGATACTGAAGCTTTCTTT. It translates to CASSYSTGDTEAFF.